The 13 T cell receptor beta chains below come from one sample, sequenced in a study of blood T cell repertoires in COVID-19. The assay was immunoSEQ multiplex PCR, and TCRdb's table has in-frame clones only and misses some. This sample has 170,000 or so clones, with roughly 83% found just once. The specimen sequenced was peripheral blood. The receptors were gathered from a woman in her fifties or sixties with acute or convalescent COVID-19.

J is TRBJ1-3 and V is TRBV18; 11 nucleotides agree with TRBD1. Per germline, CDR1 KGHSH and CDR2 LQKENI. The J segment lost 2 bases and the V segment lost 6 bases, leaving 6 bases of the junction unmatched. This CDR3 has 16 residues. CDR3 sequence: CASSPLDRGPGNTIYF. CDR3 nucleotides: TGTGCCAGCTCGCCCCTGGACAGGGGGCCTGGAAACACCATATATTTT.

The rearrangement joins TRBV4-3 to TRBJ2-1, with 9 bases lining up with TRBD1. The CDR3 is 14 residues long. Germline-derived CDR1 and CDR2 are LGHNA and YSLEER. The ends lost 2 bases at V and 7 bases at J; junction bases unmatched: 3. The CDR3 DNA follows: TGCGCCAGCAGCCAACTTGACAGGGGGAATGAGCAGTTCTTC. Amino acid sequence: CASSQLDRGNEQFF.

This clone occurred once. The chain recombines TRBV2 with TRBJ1-5, with a tentative D call TRBD1 (6 bases). CDR3 length: 14 amino acids. With 6 bases removed from V and 5 bases from J, the gap between germline ends came to 14 bases. The germline V gene has CDR1 SNHLY and CDR2 FYNNEI. CDR3 region: CASSRGQGYQPQHF. CDR3 coding DNA: TGTGCCAGCAGCAGGGGCCAGGGATATCAGCCCCAGCATTTT.

The genes are TRBV2 and TRBJ2-2; D gene uncertain. This CDR3 is built from 15 residues. Trimming pared 3 bases from V and 2 bases from J, leaving 10 bases between. Germline CDR1 reads SNHLY; CDR2 reads FYNNEI. This CDR3 is CASSDRQINTGELFF. In DNA form, the CDR3 reads TGTGCCAGCAGTGACAGGCAGATTAACACCGGGGAGCTGTTTTTT. The complete variable domain, with remaining parts taken from reference TRBV2 and TRBJ2-2, reads EPEVTQTPSHQVTQMGQEVILRCVPISNHLYFYWYRQILGQKVEFLVSFYNNEISEKSEIFDDQFSVERPDGSNFTLKIRSTKLEDSAMYFCASSDRQINTGELFFGEGSRLTVL.

This chain joins TRBV24-1 and TRBJ1-3, with D unclear. CDR1 is KGHDR and CDR2 is SFDVKD in the germline V gene. CDR3 size: 16 residues. V shed 4 bases and J shed 0 bases, with 12 bases lying between them. This CDR3 reads CATSDNTPTSGNTIYF. In DNA, the CDR3 is TGTGCCACCAGTGACAATACTCCAACCTCTGGAAACACCATATATTTT.

The gene calls are TRBV28 and TRBJ1-2, with D unresolved. This CDR3 is built from 14 residues. The germline V gene has CDR1 MDHEN and CDR2 SYDVKM. Trimming left V 4 bases short and J 4 bases short, with 13 bases between. The CDR3 region has the DNA TGTGCCAGCAGTTCGGGAGGACTGGGCTATGGCTACACCTTC. Protein sequence: CASSSGGLGYGYTF.

V is TRBV5-5 and J is TRBJ2-1, with 8 bases matching TRBD2. The CDR3 extends over 15 amino acids. J was trimmed by 2 bases and V by 6 bases; bases with no gene match: 7. Germline V gene lookup returns CDR1 SGHKS and CDR2 YYEKEE (reference sequence). The CDR3 is CASNSAGETYNEQFF. CDR3 DNA: TGTGCCAGCAACTCAGCGGGGGAAACCTACAATGAGCAGTTCTTC.

The chain employs TRBV5-4 and TRBJ2-1; a weak D match, TRBD2 (5 bases). Germline lookup yields CDR1 SGHNT and CDR2 YYREEE (reference sequence). Trimming left V 0 bases short and J 8 bases short, with 18 bases between. The CDR3 loop spans 16 amino acids. For the CDR3, the DNA is TGTGCCAGCAGCTTGGTGGGTTGGGAGCTAGCTTATGAGCAGTTCTTC. It translates to CASSLVGWELAYEQFF.

The chain recombines TRBV7-6 with TRBJ2-1; TRBD1 agrees at 10 bases. The ends lost 1 base at V and 5 bases at J; junction bases unmatched: 5. Germline V gene lookup returns CDR1 SGHVS and CDR2 FNYEAQ. This CDR3 spans 16 amino acids. CDR3 coding DNA: TGTGCCAGCAGCTTAGAAGGGACAGGGGTGGACAATGAGCAGTTCTTC. Translated: CASSLEGTGVDNEQFF.

J is TRBJ2-3 and V is TRBV6-6; a weak D match, TRBD2 (5 bases). V lost 7 bases and J lost 4, with 15 bases in between. The CDR3 loop spans 14 amino acids. Per the germline V gene, CDR1 is MNHNY and CDR2 is SVGAGI (reference sequence). The chain's CDR3 is CASTEVAGPDTQYF. The CDR3 nucleotides are TGTGCCAGCACGGAGGTAGCTGGCCCAGATACGCAGTATTTT.

The chain joins TRBV6-2 or TRBV6-3 to TRBJ1-2; the match to TRBD1 covers 7 bases. The CDR3 is 13 amino acids. J lost 5 bases, V lost 3 bases, and 3 bases had no gene match. In germline, CDR1 is MNHEY, CDR2 SVGEGT. The CDR3 bases are TGTGCCAGCAGTTATACAGGGGTGTATGGCTACACCTTC. Translating it yields CASSYTGVYGYTF.

This clone appeared a few times. The V call is TRBV7-2, the J call TRBJ2-1; 8 bases line up with TRBD1. CDR1 is SGHTA, CDR2 FQGNSA, per germline. Trimming at V came to 5 bases and at J to 7 bases, leaving 10 bases not matched to a gene. There are 15 residues in the CDR3. CDR3 protein: CASSPRTGHSNEQFF. CDR3 nucleotide sequence: TGTGCCAGCAGCCCCCGGACAGGGCATTCAAATGAGCAGTTCTTC.

The chain is built from TRBV28 and TRBJ1-2; tentative D call: TRBD1 (5 bases). Looked up from germline, CDR1 is MDHEN and CDR2 is SYDVKM. Trimming took off 2 bases at V and 7 bases at J, with 14 bases between the two ends. The CDR3 extends over 14 amino acids. DNA for the CDR3: TGTGCCAGCAGTTTACCACCGATTCAGGGTGGCTACACCTTC. Amino acids: CASSLPPIQGGYTF.